Here is one TCR beta chain with its context. Germline CDR1 and CDR2: SGHTA and FQGTGA. The CDR3 is 15 residues long. V lost 11 bases to trimming and J lost 9 bases; unmatched junction nucleotides: 14. The data were obtained in a study of blood T cells in healthy people across ages. Those donating, healthy Caucasian individuals from Russia, were aged 6 to 90. PCR was performed a second time for roughly 7 to 11 cycles using a sample-barcoded 5' primer and a J-beta primer mix. Sequencing recovered at least 3 million CDR3-containing paired-end reads from each sample. TCRdb used MiXCR to reprocess the 5' RACE reads, holding one entry per CDR3 protein. Found here are about 930,000 distinct CDR3 sequences, about 27% of them singletons; the top ten hold 10%. The same data also went into a second study, on T cells of mothers and their children. That source adds: A few healthy Caucasian mothers gave samples, and so did their six children. cDNA was synthesized from all extracted RNA at around 1.5 ug per reaction.

The receptor was derived from a woman in her 40s in good health. J is TRBJ2-1 and V is TRBV7-3, with 12 nucleotides matching TRBD2. The sample was blood. CDR3 protein: CAGSLRLAGVREQFF. In DNA, the CDR3 is TGTGCCGGTAGCTTACGACTAGCGGGGGTGCGTGAGCAGTTCTTC.